The 2 T cell receptor beta chains below were found in one sample sequenced in a study of T cells in localized non-small cell lung cancer. Some clones are missing from TCRdb's copy, which holds only in-frame ones; the method was immunoSEQ multiplex PCR. This table holds tens of thousands of clones, 70% to 90% found once. The sample consisted of peripheral blood, taken before any cancer treatment. Receptor source: a woman aged 18 to 55 with stage III lung adenocarcinoma.

This clone showed up just once. The chain couples TRBV5-1 to TRBJ2-1, with 11 bases that match TRBD2. V lost 0 bases, J lost 6 bases, and 11 bases stayed unmatched. Germline CDR1 and CDR2: SGHRS and YFSETQ. The CDR3 contains 18 residues. The CDR3 DNA sequence: TGCGCCAGCAGCTTGGCCCGGGGCGGTAGCGGGGGGGCCAATGAGCAGTTCTTC. Translation: CASSLARGGSGGANEQFF.

In this sample, this clone turned up a few times. The V and J genes are TRBV19 and TRBJ2-2; 13 bases line up with TRBD2. Germline loops: CDR1 LNHDA, CDR2 SQIVND (reference sequence). The CDR3 is made up of 18 amino acids. With V trimmed by 5 bases and J by 6 bases, 12 bases remained unmatched. This chain's CDR3 is CASSVGTSGVRLAGELFF. CDR3 in DNA: TGTGCCAGTAGTGTCGGGACTAGCGGGGTTAGGTTGGCCGGGGAGCTGTTTTTT.